Listed here is a single TCR beta chain. This clonotype showed up just a few times. Its target antigen remains unknown. Base qualities were left out, and no much larger clone turns up one base away. The receptor library was made with 5' RACE. The run used an Illumina HiSeq 2000. A universal primer binding site was introduced by template switching, and a unique molecular identifier was present in the final cDNA, enabling accurate counting of TCR cDNA molecules. First-strand cDNA for TCR alpha and beta chains was synthesized from specific primers in the conserved constant-segment region. Each cDNA library was double barcoded, with a SMART-Mk sample barcode plus Illumina barcodes, to control for contamination. TruSeq adapter sequences, together with Illumina sample barcodes, were added in two successive PCR steps. Sequencing of the TCR alpha and beta cDNA libraries was done on the Illumina HiSeq platform using custom primers. The paper's processing steps were these. MiGEC was used to process raw reads and extract unique molecular identifiers, and MiXCR was used to find CDR3 positions. For each individual, recombination models were inferred using an EM algorithm with the repgenHMM and IGoR tools. Shared clonotypes were analyzed with the tcR package in R, and sharing was normalized by the product of cloneset sizes. To study raw recombination free of thymic and clonal selection effects, out-of-frame nonproductive sequences were analyzed. TCRdb reanalyzed the raw reads on its own, using fastp at Q25 for trimming and MiXCR for clone calling, and kept in-frame beta chains. Each CDR3 protein appears once, grouped with its most common genes and DNA. TCRdb's processing, not the authors' own work, is the source of the V and J calls. This sample is represented by roughly 1,500,000 distinct CDR3 sequences; 32% of them were singletons. The biggest ten clones account for about 0.25% of the sample.

All donors were healthy Caucasians. This sample is drawn from a study of identical twins (dated by TCRdb to 2016 to 2017). Background on the whole study: To test whether fetal clonotypes persist, the study used deep sequencing on TCR alpha and beta repertoires from monozygotic twins, unrelated adults of various ages, and cord blood. Replicate twin experiments were performed at different times using different library preparation protocols to rule out contamination. Findings and caveats that apply to the study as a whole: In monozygotic twins, recombination models systematically underestimated out-of-frame TCR alpha sharing, but the models matched the sharing seen between unrelated individuals. Abundant cord blood beta clonotypes carried fewer insertions; young adult naive repertoires showed a weaker similar trend, while memory repertoires showed none. Because the same donors could not be followed over many years, the conclusions depended on cross-sectional statistical analysis. In beta out-of-frame sequences, excess twin sharing was weaker, because having fewer shared sequences lowered the signal-to-noise ratio. Compared with coincidental sharing between unrelated individuals, out-of-frame TCR alpha sequences shared between twins showed an excess of sequences with low generation probability. Invariant T cells such as MAIT and iNKT could partly confound zero-insertion analyses, although diverse VJ usage argued against such confounding for most clonotypes.

Source material: cord blood. The origin of this receptor is a newborn girl in good health.

DNA sequence: TGTGCCAGCAGCTTCCTACTAGCTATAAATGAGCAGTTCTTC. Translation gives CASSFLLAINEQFF. The rearranged chain carries TRBV11-2 and TRBJ2-1; TRBD2 could be the D gene, as 6 bases match. V and J lose 3 bases and 7 bases, and a span of 13 bases separates them. Sequences SGHAT (CDR1) and FQNNGV (CDR2) are obtained from the germline V gene. Measured from the cysteine to the phenylalanine, the CDR3 is 14 residues long. Only CDR3 DNA is held: 42 bases, read in frame from base 1.